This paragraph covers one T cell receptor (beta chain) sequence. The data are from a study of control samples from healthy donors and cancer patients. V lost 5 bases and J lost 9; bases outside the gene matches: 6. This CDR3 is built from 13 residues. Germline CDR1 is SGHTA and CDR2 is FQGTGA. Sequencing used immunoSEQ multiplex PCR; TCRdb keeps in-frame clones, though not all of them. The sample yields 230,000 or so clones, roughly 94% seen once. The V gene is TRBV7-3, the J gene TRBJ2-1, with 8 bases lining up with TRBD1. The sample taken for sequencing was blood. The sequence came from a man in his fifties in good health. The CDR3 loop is CASSTRTGPEQFF. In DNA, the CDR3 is TGTGCCAGCAGCACTCGGACAGGGCCTGAGCAGTTCTTC. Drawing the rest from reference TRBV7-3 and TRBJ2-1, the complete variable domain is GAGVSQTPSNKVTEKGKYVELRCDPISGHTALYWYRQSLGQGPEFLIYFQGTGAADDSGLPNDRFFAVRPEGSVSTLKIQRTERGDSAVYLCASSTRTGPEQFFGPGTRLTVL.